This T cell receptor (beta chain) was recovered during a study of T cell responses to AZD1222 COVID-19 vaccine. Trimming took 7 bases from V and 9 from J, leaving 13 bases between them. From germline, CDR1 is LGHDT and CDR2 YNNKEL (reference sequence). The CDR3 loop spans 12 amino acids. Whole-study results and caveats: Only a handful of AZD1222 recipients, roughly six in all, had baseline seropositivity. Recipients of two AZD1222 doses showed rising Spike-specific TCR breadth and depth. Mostly white British, mostly female donors; authors suggested clonal diversity may be underestimated. Spike was spanned by vaccine-associated CD4 TCRs, with dominance at 160-218 and 743-854.

This table comes from immunoSEQ multiplex PCR, and its TCRdb copy is limited to in-frame clones, with some not included. Among 150,000 to 200,000 clones, roughly 92% were seen once, and the ten largest hold 0.6% to 0.7%. With respect to this clone: Its specificity is not known.

The chain combines TRBV3-1 (or the pseudogene TRBV3-2) with TRBJ2-1, with D tentatively TRBD2 (5 bases). Sequencing was performed on peripheral blood, taken on day 0 of AZD1222 vaccination. This receptor was obtained from an adult in good health. CDR3 sequence reads: CASTTLGGEQFF. CDR3 DNA sequence: TGTGCCAGCACCACACTAGGAGGTGAGCAGTTCTTC.